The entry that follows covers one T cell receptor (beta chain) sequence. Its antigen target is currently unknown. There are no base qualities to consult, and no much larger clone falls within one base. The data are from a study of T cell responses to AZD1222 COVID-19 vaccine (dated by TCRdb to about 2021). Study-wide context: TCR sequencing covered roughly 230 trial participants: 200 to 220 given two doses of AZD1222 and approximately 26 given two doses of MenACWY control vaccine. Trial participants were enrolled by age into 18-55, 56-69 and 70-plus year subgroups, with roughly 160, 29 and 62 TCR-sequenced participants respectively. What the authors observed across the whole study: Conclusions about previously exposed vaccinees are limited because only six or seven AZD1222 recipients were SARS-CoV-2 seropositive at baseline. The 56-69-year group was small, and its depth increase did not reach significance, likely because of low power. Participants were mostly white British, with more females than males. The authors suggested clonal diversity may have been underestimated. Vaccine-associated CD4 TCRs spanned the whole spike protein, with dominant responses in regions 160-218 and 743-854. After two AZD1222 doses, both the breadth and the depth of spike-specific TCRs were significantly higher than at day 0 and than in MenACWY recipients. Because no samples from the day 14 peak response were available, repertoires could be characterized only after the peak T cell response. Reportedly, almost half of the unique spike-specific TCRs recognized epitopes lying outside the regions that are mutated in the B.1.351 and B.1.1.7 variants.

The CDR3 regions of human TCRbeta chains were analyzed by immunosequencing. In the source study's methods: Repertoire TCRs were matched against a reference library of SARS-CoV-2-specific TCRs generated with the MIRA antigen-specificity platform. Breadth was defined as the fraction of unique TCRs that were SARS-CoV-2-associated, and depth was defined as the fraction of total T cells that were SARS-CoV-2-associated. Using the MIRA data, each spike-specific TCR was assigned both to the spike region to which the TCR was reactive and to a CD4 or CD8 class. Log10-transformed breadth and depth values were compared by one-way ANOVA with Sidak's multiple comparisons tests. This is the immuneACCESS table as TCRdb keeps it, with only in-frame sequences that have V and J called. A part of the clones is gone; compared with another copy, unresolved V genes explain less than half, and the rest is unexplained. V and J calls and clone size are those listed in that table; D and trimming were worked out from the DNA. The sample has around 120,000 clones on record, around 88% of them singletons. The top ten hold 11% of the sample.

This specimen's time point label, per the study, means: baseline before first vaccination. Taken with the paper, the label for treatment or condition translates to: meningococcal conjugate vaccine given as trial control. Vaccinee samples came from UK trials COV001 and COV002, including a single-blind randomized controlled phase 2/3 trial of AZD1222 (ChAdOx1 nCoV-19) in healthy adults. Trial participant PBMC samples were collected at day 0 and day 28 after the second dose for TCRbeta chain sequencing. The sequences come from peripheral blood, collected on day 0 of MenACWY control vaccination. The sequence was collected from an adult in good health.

CDR3 reads: CASSNRESETQYF. The DNA sequence is given as TGTGCCAGCAGTAATCGGGAATCGGAGACCCAGTACTTC. The chain employs TRBV6-5 and TRBJ2-5; 5 matching bases give a weak D call of TRBD2. Between the V and J ends, shortened by 5 bases and 5 bases respectively, the junction contains 12 bases. Taken from cysteine to phenylalanine, the CDR3 has 13 residues. The retained sequence is limited to the CDR3, 39 bases, with the frame set at the first base. CDR1 and CDR2, per the germline V gene, are MNHEY and SVGAGI.